The present TCR beta chain was sequenced within a study of identifying expanded T cells in peripheral blood. Study results and caveats: Variance in clone template counts between approximately 2-week samples significantly increased with total template count across all healthy donors.

Libraries were prepared by immunoSEQ multiplex PCR; TCRdb keeps only in-frame clonotypes and omits some of them. The table includes some 65,000 clones, about four fifths detected once. As for this clone: Its matching antigen is unknown.

Germline-derived CDR1 and CDR2 are SNHLY and FYNNEI. This CDR3 is 15 amino acids long. Between the trimmed V and J ends, which lost 4 bases and 0 bases, there was a span of 10 bases. Sequencing was carried out using blood. The chain carries TRBV2 and TRBJ1-5; maybe TRBD1 (5 bases). This TCR was sampled from a person aged 18-69 years in good health. The CDR3, as DNA: TGTGCCAGCAGTGCAGGTGGGGGTAGCAATCAGCCCCAGCATTTT. Translated: CASSAGGGSNQPQHF.